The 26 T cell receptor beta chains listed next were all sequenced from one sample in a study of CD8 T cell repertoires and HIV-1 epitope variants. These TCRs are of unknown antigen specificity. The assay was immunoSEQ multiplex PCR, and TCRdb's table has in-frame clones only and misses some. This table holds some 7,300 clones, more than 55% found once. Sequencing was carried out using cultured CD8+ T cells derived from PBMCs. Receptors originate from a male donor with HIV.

The CDR3 protein is CASSLQGVNEQYF. CDR3 DNA: TGTGCCAGCAGCTTACAGGGGGTCAACGAGCAGTACTTC. The chain links TRBV7-6 to TRBJ2-7, with 7 bases matching TRBD1. The CDR3 loop spans 13 amino acids. The V segment lost 2 bases and the J segment 5 bases; nucleotides outside the gene matches: 3. The germline CDR1 and CDR2 sequences are SGHVS and FNYEAQ. The full variable domain, completed using reference TRBV7-6 and TRBJ2-7, is GAGVSQSPRYKVTKRGQDVALRCDPISGHVSLYWYRQALGQGPEFLTYFNYEAQQDKSGLPNDRFSAERPEGSISTLTIQRTEQRDSAMYRCASSLQGVNEQYFGPGTRLTVT.

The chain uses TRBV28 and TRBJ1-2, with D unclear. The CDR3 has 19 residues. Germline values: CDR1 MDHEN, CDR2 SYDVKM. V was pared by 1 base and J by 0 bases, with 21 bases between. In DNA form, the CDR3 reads TGTGCCAGCAGTTTATTCGCCCTTAGCCCACAGTCTCCTAACTATGGCTACACCTTC. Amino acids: CASSLFALSPQSPNYGYTF.

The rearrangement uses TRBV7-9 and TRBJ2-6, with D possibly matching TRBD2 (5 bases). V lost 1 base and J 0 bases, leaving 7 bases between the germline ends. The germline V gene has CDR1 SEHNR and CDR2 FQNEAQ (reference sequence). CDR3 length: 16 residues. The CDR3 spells CASSLGAGSGANVLTF. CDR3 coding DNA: TGTGCCAGCAGCTTAGGGGCGGGCTCTGGGGCCAACGTCCTGACTTTC.

The CDR3 DNA reads as TGTGCCAGTAGTATATCGGTTACCCAGAACACTGAAGCTTTCTTT. Its protein is CASSISVTQNTEAFF. The V gene is TRBV19, the J gene TRBJ1-1; D is unresolved. In germline, CDR1 is LNHDA, CDR2 SQIVND (reference sequence). Between the trimmed V and J ends, which lost 2 bases and 1 base, there was a span of 11 bases. This CDR3 has 15 amino acids.

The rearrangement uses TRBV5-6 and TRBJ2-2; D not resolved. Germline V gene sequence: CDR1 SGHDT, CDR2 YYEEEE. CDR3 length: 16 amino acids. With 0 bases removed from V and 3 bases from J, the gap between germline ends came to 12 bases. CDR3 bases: TGTGCCAGCAGCTTGGATTTGAAACGATACACCGGGGAGCTGTTTTTT. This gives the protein CASSLDLKRYTGELFF.

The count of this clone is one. The CDR3 DNA is TGCGCCAGCAGCTCAATCCCCACCTCCTACGAGCAGTACTTC. Protein sequence: CASSSIPTSYEQYF. V is TRBV5-1 and J is TRBJ2-7; D ambiguous. The CDR3 has 14 residues. The germline V and J ends were trimmed by 3 bases and 0 bases, with 10 bases remaining between them. The germline CDR1 and CDR2 sequences are SGHRS and YFSETQ.

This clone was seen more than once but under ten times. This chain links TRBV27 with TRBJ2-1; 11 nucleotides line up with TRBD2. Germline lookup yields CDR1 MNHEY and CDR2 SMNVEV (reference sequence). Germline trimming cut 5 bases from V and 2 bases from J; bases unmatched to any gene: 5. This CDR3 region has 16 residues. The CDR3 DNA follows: TGTGCCAGCAGTAGCACTAGCGGGAGTCCCTACAATGAGCAGTTCTTC. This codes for CASSSTSGSPYNEQFF.

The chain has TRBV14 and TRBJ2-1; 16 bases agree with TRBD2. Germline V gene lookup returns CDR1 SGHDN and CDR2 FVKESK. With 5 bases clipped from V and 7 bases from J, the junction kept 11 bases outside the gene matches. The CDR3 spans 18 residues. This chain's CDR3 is CASSSGLAGGPRGNEQFF. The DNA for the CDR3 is TGTGCCAGCAGCTCGGGACTAGCGGGGGGGCCGCGGGGAAATGAGCAGTTCTTC.

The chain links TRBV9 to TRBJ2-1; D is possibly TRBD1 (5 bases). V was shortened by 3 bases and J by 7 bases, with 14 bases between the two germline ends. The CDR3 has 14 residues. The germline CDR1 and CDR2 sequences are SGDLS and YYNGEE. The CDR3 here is CASSDQGSGNEQFF. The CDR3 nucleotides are TGTGCCAGCAGCGACCAGGGTTCGGGTAATGAGCAGTTCTTC.

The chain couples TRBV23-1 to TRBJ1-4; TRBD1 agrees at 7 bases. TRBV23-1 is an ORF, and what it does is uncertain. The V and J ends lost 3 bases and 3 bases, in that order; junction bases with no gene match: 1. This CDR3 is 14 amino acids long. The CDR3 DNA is TGCGCCAGCAGTCACAGGGGGGCTAATGAAAAACTGTTTTTT. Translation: CASSHRGANEKLFF.

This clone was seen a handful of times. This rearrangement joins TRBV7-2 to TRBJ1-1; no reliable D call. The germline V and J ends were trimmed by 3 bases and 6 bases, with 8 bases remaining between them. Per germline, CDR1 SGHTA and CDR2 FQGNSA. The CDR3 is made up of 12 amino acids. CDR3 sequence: CASSLGNPEAFF. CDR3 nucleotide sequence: TGTGCCAGCAGCTTGGGTAACCCTGAAGCTTTCTTT.

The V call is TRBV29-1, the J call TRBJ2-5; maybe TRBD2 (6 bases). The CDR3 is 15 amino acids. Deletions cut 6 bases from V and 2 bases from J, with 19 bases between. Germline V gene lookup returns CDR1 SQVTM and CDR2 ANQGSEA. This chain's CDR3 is CSVGYGGRGQETQYF. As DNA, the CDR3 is TGCAGCGTAGGATACGGGGGACGAGGGCAAGAGACCCAGTACTTC. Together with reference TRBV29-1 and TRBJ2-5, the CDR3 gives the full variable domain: SAVISQKPSRDICQRGTSLTIQCQVDSQVTMMFWYRQQPGQSLTLIATANQGSEATYESGFVIDKFPISRPNLTFSTLTVSNMSPEDSSIYLCSVGYGGRGQETQYFGPGTRLLVL.

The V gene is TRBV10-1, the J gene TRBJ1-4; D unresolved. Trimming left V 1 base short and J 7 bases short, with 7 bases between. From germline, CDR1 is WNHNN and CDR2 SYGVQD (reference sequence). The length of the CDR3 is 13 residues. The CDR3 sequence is CASSEWPGEKLFF. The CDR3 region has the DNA TGCGCCAGCAGTGAGTGGCCGGGTGAAAAACTGTTTTTT.

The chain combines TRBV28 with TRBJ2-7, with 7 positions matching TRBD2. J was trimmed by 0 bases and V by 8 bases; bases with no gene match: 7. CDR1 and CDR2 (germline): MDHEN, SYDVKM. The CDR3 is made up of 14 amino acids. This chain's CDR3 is CASALTSSSYEQYF. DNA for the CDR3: TGTGCCAGCGCCCTGACTAGCTCCTCCTACGAGCAGTACTTC.

CDR3: CASSPQDLNTEAFF. CDR3 DNA: TGTGCCAGCAGCCCACAGGATTTGAACACTGAAGCTTTCTTT. The chain joins TRBV27 to TRBJ1-1; maybe TRBD1 (5 bases). V was pared by 6 bases and J by 0 bases, with 11 bases between. Germline values: CDR1 MNHEY, CDR2 SMNVEV (reference sequence). The CDR3 spans 14 residues.

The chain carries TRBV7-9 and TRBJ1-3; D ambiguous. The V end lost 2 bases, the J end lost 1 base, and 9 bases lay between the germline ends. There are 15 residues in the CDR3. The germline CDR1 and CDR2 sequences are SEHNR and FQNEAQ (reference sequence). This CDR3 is CASSLSVSSGNTIYF. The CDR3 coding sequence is TGTGCCAGCAGCTTATCAGTTTCGTCTGGAAACACCATATATTTT. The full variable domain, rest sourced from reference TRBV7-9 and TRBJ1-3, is DTGVSQNPRHKITKRGQNVTFRCDPISEHNRLYWYRQTLGQGPEFLTYFQNEAQLEKSRLLSDRFSAERPKGSFSTLEIQRTEQGDSAMYLCASSLSVSSGNTIYFGEGSWLTVV.

CDR3 residues: CASSLTSGRPQETQYF. The CDR3 DNA follows: TGCGCCAGCAGCCTAACTTCGGGACGCCCCCAAGAGACCCAGTACTTC. The rearrangement joins TRBV5-1 to TRBJ2-5; D may correspond to TRBD1 or TRBD2 (5 bases each). The CDR3 extends over 16 amino acids. Germline values: CDR1 SGHRS, CDR2 YFSETQ. V lost 4 bases to trimming and J lost 1 base, with 17 bases between them.

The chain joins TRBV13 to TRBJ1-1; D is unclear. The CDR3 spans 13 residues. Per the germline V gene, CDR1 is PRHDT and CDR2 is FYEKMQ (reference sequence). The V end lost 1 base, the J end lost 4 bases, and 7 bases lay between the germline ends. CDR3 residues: CASSLEGSTEAFF. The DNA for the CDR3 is TGTGCCAGCAGCTTAGAAGGGAGCACTGAAGCTTTCTTT.

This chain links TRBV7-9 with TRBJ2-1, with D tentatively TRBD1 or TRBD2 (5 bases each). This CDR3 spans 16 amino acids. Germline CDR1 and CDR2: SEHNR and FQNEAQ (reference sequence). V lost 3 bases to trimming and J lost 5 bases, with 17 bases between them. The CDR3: CASSFHLRGADNEQFF. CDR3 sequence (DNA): TGTGCCAGCAGCTTCCATTTGAGGGGAGCAGACAATGAGCAGTTCTTC.

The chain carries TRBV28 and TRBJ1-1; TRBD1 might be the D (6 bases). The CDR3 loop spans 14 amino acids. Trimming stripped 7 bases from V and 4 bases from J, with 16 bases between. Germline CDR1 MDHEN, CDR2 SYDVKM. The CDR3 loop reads CASTRDRGGTEAFF. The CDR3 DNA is TGTGCCAGCACCCGGGATAGGGGGGGCACTGAAGCTTTCTTT. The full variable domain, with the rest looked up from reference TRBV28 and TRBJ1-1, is DVKVTQSSRYLVKRTGEKVFLECVQDMDHENMFWYRQDPGLGLRLIYFSYDVKMKEKGDIPEGYSVSREKKERFSLILESASTNQTSMYLCASTRDRGGTEAFFGQGTRLTVV.

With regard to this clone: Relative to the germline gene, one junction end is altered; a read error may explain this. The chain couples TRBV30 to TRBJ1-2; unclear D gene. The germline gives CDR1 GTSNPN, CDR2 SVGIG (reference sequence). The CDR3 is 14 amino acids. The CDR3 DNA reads TGTGCCTGGAGTGTCCAAGATCGCCGAAATGGTTACACCTTC. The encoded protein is CAWSVQDRRNGYTF.

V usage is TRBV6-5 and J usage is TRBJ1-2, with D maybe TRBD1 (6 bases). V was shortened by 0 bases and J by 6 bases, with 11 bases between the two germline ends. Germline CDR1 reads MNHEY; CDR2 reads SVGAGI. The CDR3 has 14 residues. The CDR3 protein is CASSYSRQGNGYTF. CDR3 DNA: TGTGCCAGCAGTTACTCACGGCAGGGGAATGGCTACACCTTC.

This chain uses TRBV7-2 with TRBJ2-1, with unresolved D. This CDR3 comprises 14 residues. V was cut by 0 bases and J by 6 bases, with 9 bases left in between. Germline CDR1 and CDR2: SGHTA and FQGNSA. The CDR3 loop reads CASSLAGPPNEQFF. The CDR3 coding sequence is TGTGCCAGCAGCTTAGCAGGGCCCCCCAATGAGCAGTTCTTC.

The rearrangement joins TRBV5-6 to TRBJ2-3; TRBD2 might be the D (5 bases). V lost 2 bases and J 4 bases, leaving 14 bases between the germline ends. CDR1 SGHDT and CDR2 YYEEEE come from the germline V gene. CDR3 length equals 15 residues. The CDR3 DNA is TGTGCCAGCAGCTTTGGTGGGAGTCCCCCAGATACGCAGTATTTT. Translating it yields CASSFGGSPPDTQYF.

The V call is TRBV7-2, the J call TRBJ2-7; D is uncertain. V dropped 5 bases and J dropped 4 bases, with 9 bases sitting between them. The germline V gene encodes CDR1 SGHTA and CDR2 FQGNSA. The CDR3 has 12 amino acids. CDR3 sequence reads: CASSAPAYEQYF. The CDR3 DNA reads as TGTGCCAGCAGCGCCCCCGCGTACGAGCAGTACTTC.

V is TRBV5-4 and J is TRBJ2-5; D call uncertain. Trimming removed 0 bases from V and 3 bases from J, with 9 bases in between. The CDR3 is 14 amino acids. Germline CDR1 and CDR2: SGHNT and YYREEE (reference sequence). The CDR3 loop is CASSLDTYEETQYF. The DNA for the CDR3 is TGTGCCAGCAGCTTGGACACCTACGAAGAGACCCAGTACTTC.